The entry below describes one T cell receptor (beta chain). This sample was taken from a study of T cell changes during pregnancy in multiple sclerosis. The CDR3 runs to 14 residues. V was clipped by 4 bases and J by 4 bases; unmatched bases: 6. Germline CDR1 SGHRS, CDR2 YFSETQ. The protocol was immunoSEQ multiplex PCR, while the TCRdb copy is restricted to in-frame clones and leaves out a portion. Seen here are 34,000 or so clones, about nine tenths observed once, and the top ten hold around a tenth. This TCR was recovered from a female donor with multiple sclerosis, enrolled in a pregnancy study. The V call is TRBV5-1, the J call TRBJ1-1; TRBD1 matches at 8 bases. The material sequenced was CD8+ T cells from peripheral blood mononuclear cells, taken before pregnancy. This chain's CDR3 is CASSPRTGTTEAFF. The CDR3 DNA sequence: TGCGCCAGCAGCCCCCGGACAGGGACCACTGAAGCTTTCTTT.